The 26 T cell receptor beta chains below come from one sample, sequenced in a study of OX40 agonist ivuxolimab in advanced cancers. The method was immunoSEQ multiplex PCR; TCRdb's version includes in-frame clones alone and lacks a portion of them. The data contain about 64,000 clones, roughly 87% of them singletons. The specimen was CD4+ or CD8+ T cells sorted from blood, collected in a trial of the OX40 agonist ivuxolimab. The origin of the receptors is an adult with an advanced solid tumor such as melanoma, head and neck, liver or kidney cancer.

The rearrangement uses TRBV7-8 and TRBJ1-5; no definite D call. V lost 3 bases, J lost 5 bases, and 8 bases lay in between. This CDR3 comprises 13 residues. Germline CDR1 is SGHVS and CDR2 is FQNEAQ. CDR3 amino acids: CASSLFMDQPQHF. CDR3 coding DNA: TGTGCCAGCAGCTTGTTCATGGATCAGCCCCAGCATTTT.

This chain uses TRBV18 with TRBJ2-1; no definite D call. Germline loops: CDR1 KGHSH, CDR2 LQKENI. With 2 bases removed from V and 13 bases from J, the gap between germline ends came to 9 bases. The length of the CDR3 is 11 residues. The CDR3, as DNA: TGTGCCAGCTCACCAGGAGAGGCCCAGTTCTTC. This codes for CASSPGEAQFF. The variable domain in full, with the rest retrieved from reference TRBV18 and TRBJ2-1, is NAGVMQNPRHLVRRRGQEARLRCSPMKGHSHVYWYRQLPEEGLKFMVYLQKENIIDESGMPKERFSAEFPKEGPSILRIQQVVRGDSAAYFCASSPGEAQFFGPGTRLTVL.

V is TRBV27 and J is TRBJ1-6, with D unclear. The CDR3 spans 16 residues. The V gene lost 0 bases and the J gene lost 4 bases, with 10 bases spanning the gap. Germline V gene lookup returns CDR1 MNHEY and CDR2 SMNVEV (reference sequence). CDR3 bases: TGTGCCAGCAGTTTATCGTGGTTAAGTTATAATTCACCCCTCCACTTT. This codes for CASSLSWLSYNSPLHF.

The chain carries TRBV11-2 and TRBJ1-3, with no clear D. Germline CDR1 SGHAT, CDR2 FQNNGV. Trimming took 1 base from V and 3 from J, leaving 10 bases between them. The CDR3 length is 15 residues. CDR3 DNA: TGTGCCAGCAGCTTAGGGGCTACCTTTGGAAACACCATATATTTT. It specifies CASSLGATFGNTIYF.

The chain is built from TRBV18 and TRBJ2-7; D gene uncertain. This CDR3 comprises 14 residues. Germline CDR1 and CDR2: KGHSH and LQKENI. The V and J ends lost 3 bases and 3 bases respectively, with 12 bases between them. In nucleotides, the CDR3 is TGTGCCAGCTCACCGGACGGCACCCTCTACGAGCAGTACTTC. Translated, it gives CASSPDGTLYEQYF.

V and J are TRBV7-6 and TRBJ2-2; D not resolved. Between the trimmed V and J ends, which lost 5 bases and 0 bases, there was a span of 16 bases. Germline CDR1 SGHVS, CDR2 FNYEAQ. CDR3 length: 17 amino acids. DNA for the CDR3: TGTGCCAGCAGCCTTGTGTACGGGCGCGCGAACACCGGGGAGCTGTTTTTT. Its translation: CASSLVYGRANTGELFF.

This chain joins TRBV6-1 and TRBJ1-5, with D perhaps matching TRBD1 (5 bases). Germline CDR1 is MNHNS and CDR2 is SASEGT. V lost 2 bases and J 6 bases, leaving 17 bases between the germline ends. This CDR3 comprises 16 residues. This CDR3 is CASSELGGRARQPQHF. In DNA form, the CDR3 reads TGTGCCAGCAGTGAATTGGGGGGGAGAGCTCGTCAGCCCCAGCATTTT.

V and J are TRBV30 and TRBJ2-6, with unresolved D. Germline V gene lookup returns CDR1 GTSNPN and CDR2 SVGIG (reference sequence). The CDR3 consists of 14 residues. The V end lost 3 bases, the J end lost 8 bases, and 14 bases lay between the germline ends. The CDR3: CAWRGAGFTNVLTF. CDR3 sequence (DNA): TGTGCCTGGAGGGGTGCAGGCTTCACCAACGTCCTGACTTTC.

This chain connects TRBV18 to TRBJ2-5, with a tentative D call TRBD1 (7 bases). There are 15 residues in the CDR3. Germline values: CDR1 KGHSH, CDR2 LQKENI. The V end was cut by 4 bases, the J end by 5 bases, with 17 bases between. In DNA, the CDR3 is TGTGCCAGCTCACGACAGGGACTTCTTTTCGAGACCCAGTACTTC. This codes for CASSRQGLLFETQYF.

V is TRBV5-1 and J is TRBJ1-1, with 7 bases identical to TRBD1. CDR3 length equals 15 residues. V lost 4 bases to trimming and J lost 6 bases; unmatched junction nucleotides: 12. The germline V gene has CDR1 SGHRS and CDR2 YFSETQ. CDR3 sequence: CASSVTTGSFAEAFF. The CDR3 DNA reads as TGCGCCAGCAGCGTAACGACAGGGTCGTTCGCTGAAGCTTTCTTT.

The V call is TRBV7-9, the J call TRBJ2-2, with 10 bases identical to TRBD2. Germline V gene data show CDR1 as SEHNR and CDR2 as FQNEAQ (reference sequence). The trim removed 4 bases at V and 1 base at J, leaving 6 bases unmatched. The CDR3 is made up of 17 amino acids. The CDR3 sequence is CASSYGTSGENTGELFF. In DNA form, the CDR3 reads TGTGCCAGCAGCTACGGAACTAGCGGGGAGAACACCGGGGAGCTGTTTTTT.

The J gene is TRBJ1-2, the V gene TRBV15; 7 bases are shared with TRBD1. CDR3 length: 16 residues. V shed 0 bases, J shed 4 bases, and the junction held 8 bases outside the gene matches. Germline CDR1 LNHNV, CDR2 YYDKDF (reference sequence). The CDR3 DNA follows: TGTGCCACCAGCAGAGATCGAGGGGGCAACTCCTATGGCTACACCTTC. Translating gives CATSRDRGGNSYGYTF.

V usage is TRBV5-1 and J usage is TRBJ1-1, with no clear D. CDR3 length: 13 residues. Germline CDR1 reads SGHRS; CDR2 reads YFSETQ. Trimming cost V 1 base and J 1 base, with 5 bases left between them. As DNA, the CDR3 is TGCGCCAGCAGCTTGTACCGGAACACTGAAGCTTTCTTT. Its protein is CASSLYRNTEAFF. Together with reference TRBV5-1 and TRBJ1-1, the CDR3 gives the full variable domain: KAGVTQTPRYLIKTRGQQVTLSCSPISGHRSVSWYQQTPGQGLQFLFEYFSETQRNKGNFPGRFSGRQFSNSRSEMNVSTLELGDSALYLCASSLYRNTEAFFGQGTRLTVV.

J is TRBJ2-7 and V is TRBV6-6; 9 nucleotides align to TRBD1. The junction had 1 base not matched to a gene; V was cut back by 2 bases and J by 2 bases. Germline CDR1 reads MNHNY; CDR2 reads SVGAGI (reference sequence). The CDR3 is 14 residues long. DNA for the CDR3: TGTGCCAGCAGTTACGGGACAGGGCCCTACGAGCAGTACTTC. Translated, it gives CASSYGTGPYEQYF.

Concerning this clone itself: This sample includes further DNA sequences coding for the same CDR3. This chain uses TRBV28 with TRBJ2-6, with a tentative D call TRBD1 (5 bases). V lost 5 bases and J lost 0, with 8 bases in between. The CDR3 loop spans 15 amino acids. CDR1 and CDR2 from the germline V gene are MDHEN and SYDVKM. The CDR3 bases are TGTGCCAGCAGTCCCGACAGCTCTGGGGCCAACGTCCTGACTTTC. This encodes CASSPDSSGANVLTF.

This chain joins TRBV6-5 and TRBJ1-1; 7 nucleotides agree with TRBD1. The CDR3 has 15 amino acids. Germline assignment: CDR1 MNHEY and CDR2 SVGAGI. The V gene end was trimmed by 0 bases and the J gene end by 6 bases; junction bases not matched to a gene: 7. The CDR3: CASSYSAGQGAEAFF. The DNA of the CDR3 is TGTGCCAGCAGTTACTCGGCCGGGCAGGGGGCTGAAGCTTTCTTT.

This chain connects TRBV28 to TRBJ2-5, with 11 bases lining up with TRBD1. The J segment lost 7 bases and the V segment lost 6 bases, leaving 10 bases of the junction unmatched. CDR3 length: 15 residues. Germline CDR1 reads MDHEN; CDR2 reads SYDVKM. The DNA for the CDR3 is TGTGCCAGCAGAACACCGGGACAGGGGGTAGGGACCCAGTACTTC. It is translated as CASRTPGQGVGTQYF.

The CDR3 here is CASSERDRGGQYF. The CDR3 DNA reads as TGTGCCAGCAGTGAACGCGACAGGGGGGGGCAGTACTTC. V and J are TRBV2 and TRBJ2-7; TRBD1 matches at 9 bases. V lost 2 bases to trimming and J lost 9 bases; unmatched junction nucleotides: 5. CDR3 length: 13 amino acids. The germline V gene encodes CDR1 SNHLY and CDR2 FYNNEI. The full variable domain, rest sourced from reference TRBV2 and TRBJ2-7, is EPEVTQTPSHQVTQMGQEVILRCVPISNHLYFYWYRQILGQKVEFLVSFYNNEISEKSEIFDDQFSVERPDGSNFTLKIRSTKLEDSAMYFCASSERDRGGQYFGPGTRLTVT.

The gene calls are TRBV19 and TRBJ2-1; maybe TRBD2 (6 bases). Trimming removed 1 base at V and 6 bases at J, with 13 bases between. CDR1 is LNHDA and CDR2 is SQIVND in the germline V gene (reference sequence). The length of the CDR3 is 15 residues. The CDR3 sequence: CASSIVGAEGNEQFF. Written as DNA, the CDR3 is TGTGCCAGTAGTATAGTCGGGGCGGAGGGCAATGAGCAGTTCTTC.

CDR3 loop: CASRQQERAWNIQYF. CDR3 bases: TGTGCCAGTAGACAACAGGAGAGGGCATGGAACATTCAGTACTTC. The rearrangement joins TRBV19 to TRBJ2-4; possibly TRBD1 or TRBD2 for D (5 bases each). Trimming removed 6 bases at V and 7 bases at J, with 19 bases between. The length of the CDR3 is 15 residues. Germline lookup yields CDR1 LNHDA and CDR2 SQIVND (reference sequence).

The sample holds one count of this clone. This sequence joins TRBV7-2 and TRBJ2-5, with a possible D match to TRBD2 (6 bases). Germline CDR1 and CDR2: SGHTA and FQGNSA. V shed 2 bases and J shed 3 bases, with 10 bases lying between them. This CDR3 has 14 residues. CDR3 region: CASSLLGGKETQYF. The CDR3 DNA reads as TGTGCCAGCAGCTTATTGGGGGGAAAAGAGACCCAGTACTTC. Using reference TRBV7-2 and TRBJ2-5 for the parts outside the CDR3, the full variable domain is GAGVSQSPSNKVTEKGKDVELRCDPISGHTALYWYRQSLGQGLEFLIYFQGNSAPDKSGLPSDRFSAERTGGSVSTLTIQRTQQEDSAVYLCASSLLGGKETQYFGPGTRLLVL.

This sequence joins TRBV28 and TRBJ1-1; 12 nucleotides match TRBD1. After removal of 6 bases from V and 10 bases from J, the junction contained 6 bases not matched to a gene. Per the germline V gene, CDR1 is MDHEN and CDR2 is SYDVKM. This CDR3 contains 13 residues. CDR3 sequence reads: CASRARDRGRAFF. The CDR3 nucleotides read TGTGCCAGCAGAGCCCGGGACAGGGGGCGAGCTTTCTTT.

The chain combines TRBV4-1 with TRBJ1-1; TRBD1 might be the D (5 bases). The CDR3 runs 14 residues. Per the germline V gene, CDR1 is MGHRA and CDR2 is YSYEKL. V lost 6 bases, J lost 7 bases, and 18 bases lay in between. The DNA of the CDR3 is TGCGCCAGCAGTCAAACGGGTCGACAGCATGAAGCTTTCTTT. The encoded protein is CASSQTGRQHEAFF.

The rearrangement joins TRBV5-1 to TRBJ1-1; possible D gene TRBD1, 6 bases. The CDR3 runs to 17 residues. V was shortened by 5 bases and J by 1 base, with 21 bases between the two germline ends. From germline, CDR1 is SGHRS and CDR2 YFSETQ. The CDR3 coding sequence is TGCGCCAGCAGACCCGCGACAGGACCTTTGGAGAACACTGAAGCTTTCTTT. This sequence encodes CASRPATGPLENTEAFF.

This chain uses TRBV19 with TRBJ2-7; TRBD2 agrees at 9 bases. Germline loops: CDR1 LNHDA, CDR2 SQIVND (reference sequence). V lost 3 bases to trimming and J lost 5 bases; unmatched junction nucleotides: 5. The CDR3 consists of 14 residues. The DNA for the CDR3 is TGTGCCAGTAGTATTGCTAGCGGGATAAACGAGCAGTACTTC. This translates into CASSIASGINEQYF.

With respect to this clone: The same CDR3 can be traced to other DNA sequences in this sample. The chain uses TRBV5-1 and TRBJ2-7, with D perhaps matching TRBD1 (5 bases). The CDR3 sequence is 14 residues long. CDR1 is SGHRS and CDR2 is YFSETQ in the germline V gene. Trimming removed 4 bases from V and 3 bases from J, with 14 bases in between. CDR3 bases: TGCGCCAGCAGCCCGCGGCAGGGTGACTACGAGCAGTACTTC. It encodes CASSPRQGDYEQYF.